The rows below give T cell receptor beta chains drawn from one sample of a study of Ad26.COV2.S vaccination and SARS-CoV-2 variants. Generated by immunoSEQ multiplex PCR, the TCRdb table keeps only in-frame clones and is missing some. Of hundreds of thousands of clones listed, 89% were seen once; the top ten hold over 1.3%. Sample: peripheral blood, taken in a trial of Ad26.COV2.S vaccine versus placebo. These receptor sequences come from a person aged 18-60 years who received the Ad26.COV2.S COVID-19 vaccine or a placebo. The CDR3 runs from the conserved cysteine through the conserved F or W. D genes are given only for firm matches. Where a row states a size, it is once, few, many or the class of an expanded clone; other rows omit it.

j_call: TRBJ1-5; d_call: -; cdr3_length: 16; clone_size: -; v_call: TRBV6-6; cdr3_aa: CASRSSGSYSNQPQHF; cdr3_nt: TGTGCCAGCAGGTCCTCAGGTTCTTATAGCAATCAGCCCCAGCATTTT
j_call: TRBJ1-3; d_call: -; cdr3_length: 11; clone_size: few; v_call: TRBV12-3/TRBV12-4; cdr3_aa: CASSLRNTIYF; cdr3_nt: TGTGCCAGCAGTTTAAGGAACACCATATATTTT
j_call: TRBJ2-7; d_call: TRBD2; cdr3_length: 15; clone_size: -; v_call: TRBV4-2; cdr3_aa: CASSQVAGGLSEQYF; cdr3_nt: TGTGCCAGCAGCCAAGTAGCGGGGGGGCTTTCCGAGCAGTACTTC
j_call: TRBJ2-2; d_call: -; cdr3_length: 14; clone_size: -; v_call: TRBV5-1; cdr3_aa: CASSPRGDTGELFF; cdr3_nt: TGCGCCAGCAGCCCAAGGGGGGACACCGGGGAGCTGTTTTTT
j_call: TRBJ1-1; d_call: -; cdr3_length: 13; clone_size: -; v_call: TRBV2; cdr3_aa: CASTLQERTEAFF; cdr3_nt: TGTGCCAGCACTTTACAAGAGCGCACTGAAGCTTTCTTT
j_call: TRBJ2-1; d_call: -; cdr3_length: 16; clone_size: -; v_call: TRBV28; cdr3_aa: CASSWASTSSYNEQFF; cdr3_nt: TGTGCCAGCAGTTGGGCCAGCACGAGCTCCTACAATGAGCAGTTCTTC
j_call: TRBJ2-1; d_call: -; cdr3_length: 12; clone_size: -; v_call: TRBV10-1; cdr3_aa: CASSRIYNEQFF; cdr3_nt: TGCGCCAGCAGTCGCATTTACAATGAGCAGTTCTTC
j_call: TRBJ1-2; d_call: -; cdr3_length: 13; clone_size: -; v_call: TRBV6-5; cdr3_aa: CASSYSFKGGYTF; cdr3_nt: TGTGCCAGCAGTTACTCATTTAAAGGGGGCTACACCTTC
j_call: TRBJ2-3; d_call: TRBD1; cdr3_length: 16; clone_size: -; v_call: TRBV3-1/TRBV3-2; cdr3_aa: CASSQVPGQGTDTQYF; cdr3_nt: TGTGCCAGCAGCCAAGTCCCGGGACAGGGTACAGATACGCAGTATTTT
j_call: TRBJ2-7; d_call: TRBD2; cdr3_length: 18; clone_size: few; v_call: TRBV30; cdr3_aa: CAWIPPGRLAGTGAEQYF; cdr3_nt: TGTGCCTGGATCCCCCCCGGGCGACTAGCGGGGACCGGCGCCGAGCAGTACTTC
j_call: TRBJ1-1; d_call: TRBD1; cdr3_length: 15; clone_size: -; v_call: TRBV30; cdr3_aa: CAWTGTGPFYTEAFF; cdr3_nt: TGTGCCTGGACCGGGACAGGACCTTTTTACACTGAAGCTTTCTTT
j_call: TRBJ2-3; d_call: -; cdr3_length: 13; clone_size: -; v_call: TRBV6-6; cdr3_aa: CASTLGGTDTQYF; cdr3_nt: TGTGCCAGCACCCTCGGCGGCACAGATACGCAGTATTTT
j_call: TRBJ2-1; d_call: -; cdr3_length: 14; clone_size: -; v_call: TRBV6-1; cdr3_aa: CASSERGPRSEQFF; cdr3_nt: TGTGCCAGCAGTGAAAGGGGACCCAGAAGCGAGCAGTTCTTC
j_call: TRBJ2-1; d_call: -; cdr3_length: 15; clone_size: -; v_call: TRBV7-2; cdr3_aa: CASSLGGAIWVEQFF; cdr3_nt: TGTGCCAGCAGCTTAGGCGGGGCCATTTGGGTTGAGCAGTTCTTC
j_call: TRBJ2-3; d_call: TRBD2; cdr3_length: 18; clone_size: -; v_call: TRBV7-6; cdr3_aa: CASSLGLAVVPSTDTQYF; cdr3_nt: TGTGCCAGCAGCTTGGGACTAGCGGTTGTTCCTAGCACAGATACGCAGTATTTT
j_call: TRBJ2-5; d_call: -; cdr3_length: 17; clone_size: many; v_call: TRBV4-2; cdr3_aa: CASTPGKVRAKGETQYF; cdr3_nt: TGTGCCAGCACCCCGGGTAAAGTGCGGGCAAAGGGAGAGACCCAGTACTTC
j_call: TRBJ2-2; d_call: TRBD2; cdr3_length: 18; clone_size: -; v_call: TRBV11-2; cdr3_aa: CASSLDWTSGANTGELFF; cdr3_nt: TGTGCCAGCAGCTTAGATTGGACTAGCGGGGCGAACACCGGGGAGCTGTTTTTT
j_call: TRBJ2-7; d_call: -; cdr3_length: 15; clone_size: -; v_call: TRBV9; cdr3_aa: CASSVGSGQSYEQYF; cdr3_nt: TGTGCCAGCAGCGTAGGTAGCGGACAATCCTACGAGCAGTACTTC
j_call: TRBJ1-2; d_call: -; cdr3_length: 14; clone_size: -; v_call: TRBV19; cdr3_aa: CASSIGDTNYGYTF; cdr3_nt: TGTGCCAGTAGTATAGGGGACACTAACTATGGCTACACCTTC
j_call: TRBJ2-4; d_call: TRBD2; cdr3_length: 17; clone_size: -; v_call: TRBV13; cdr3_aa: CASRTSGRKEAKNIQYF; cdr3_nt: TGTGCCAGCAGGACTAGCGGGAGAAAGGAGGCCAAAAACATTCAGTACTTC
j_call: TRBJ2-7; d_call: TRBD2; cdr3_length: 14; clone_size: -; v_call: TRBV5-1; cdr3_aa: CASRTGTNRYEQYF; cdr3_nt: TGCGCCAGCAGAACCGGGACTAATAGGTACGAGCAGTACTTC
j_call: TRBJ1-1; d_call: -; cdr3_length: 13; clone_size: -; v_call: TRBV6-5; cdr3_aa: CASRTSGALIAFF; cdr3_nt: TGTGCCAGCAGGACAAGCGGGGCCCTGATAGCTTTCTTT